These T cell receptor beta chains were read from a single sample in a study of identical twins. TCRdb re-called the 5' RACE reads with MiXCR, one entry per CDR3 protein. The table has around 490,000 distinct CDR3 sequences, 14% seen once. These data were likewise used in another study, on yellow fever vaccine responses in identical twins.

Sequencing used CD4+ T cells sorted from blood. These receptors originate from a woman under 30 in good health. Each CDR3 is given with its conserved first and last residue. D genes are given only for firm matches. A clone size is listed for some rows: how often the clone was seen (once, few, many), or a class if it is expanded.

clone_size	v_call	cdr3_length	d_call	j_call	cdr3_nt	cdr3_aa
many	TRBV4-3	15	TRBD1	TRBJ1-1	TGCGCCAGCAGCCAACCGGGACAGCCTAACACTGAAGCTTTCTTT	CASSQPGQPNTEAFF
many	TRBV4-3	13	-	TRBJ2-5	TGCGCCAGCAGCCGGGGTCTTGAAGAGACCCAGTACTTC	CASSRGLEETQYF
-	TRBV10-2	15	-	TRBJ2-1	TGCGCCAGCAGTGAGGGTACCTGGTATAACAATGAGCAGTTCTTC	CASSEGTWYNNEQFF
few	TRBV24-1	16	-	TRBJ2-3	TGTGCCACCAGTGATTTCTCGGTCGGGACCACAGATACGCAGTATTTT	CATSDFSVGTTDTQYF
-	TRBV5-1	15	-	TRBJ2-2	TGCGCCAGCAGCTTCAGGGGAGTGAACACCGGGGAGCTGTTTTTT	CASSFRGVNTGELFF
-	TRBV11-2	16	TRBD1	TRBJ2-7	TGTGCCAGCAGCGTAACGGGGACAGGTCGCTCCTACGAGCAGTACTTC	CASSVTGTGRSYEQYF
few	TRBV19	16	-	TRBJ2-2	TGTGCCAGTAGCCCCCCAGGACGAGTAAACACCGGGGAGCTGTTTTTT	CASSPPGRVNTGELFF
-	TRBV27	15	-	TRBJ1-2	TGTGCCAGCAGTTTCCGACAGGACCCCACCTATGGCTACACCTTC	CASSFRQDPTYGYTF
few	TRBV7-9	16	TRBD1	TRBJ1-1	TGTGCCAGCAGCACCTGGACAGGGGTGTCGGGCACTGAAGCTTTCTTT	CASSTWTGVSGTEAFF
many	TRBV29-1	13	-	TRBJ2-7	TGCAGCTTACGCGGGCGTTGCTCCTACGAGCAGTACTTC	CSLRGRCSYEQYF
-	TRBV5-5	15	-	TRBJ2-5	TGTGCCAGCAGCCCGCCGAACGCCCCCCAAGAGACCCAGTACTTC	CASSPPNAPQETQYF
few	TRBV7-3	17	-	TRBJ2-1	TGTGCCAGCAGCTTAAGATCCGGGGCCAACTCCTACAATGAGCAGTTCTTC	CASSLRSGANSYNEQFF
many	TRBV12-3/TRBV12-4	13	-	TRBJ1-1	TGTGCCAGCAGTTCTTTCGCGGCCACTGAAGCTTTCTTT	CASSSFAATEAFF
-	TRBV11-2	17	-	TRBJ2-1	TGTGCCAGCAGCTTACCCCCTCCGGACAAAAAGAAGAATGAGCAGTTCTTC	CASSLPPPDKKKNEQFF
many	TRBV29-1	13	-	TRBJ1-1	TGCAGCGTTCGAGCGGCCGGCAACACTGAAGCTTTCTTT	CSVRAAGNTEAFF
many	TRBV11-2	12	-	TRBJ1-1	TGTGCCAGCAGCCAAGTGCAATTTGAAGCTTTCTTT	CASSQVQFEAFF
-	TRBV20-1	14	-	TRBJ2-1	TGCAGTGCTAGAGGCGGGGGCAACCACAATGAGCAGTTCTTC	CSARGGGNHNEQFF
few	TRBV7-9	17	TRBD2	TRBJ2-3	TGTGCCAGCAGCCGTTTCAGAGCGGGAGGAGGGACAGATACGCAGTATTTT	CASSRFRAGGGTDTQYF
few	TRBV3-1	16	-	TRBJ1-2	TGTGCCAGCAGCCAAGGGACCAGGGGCTCGGGCTATGGCTACACCTTC	CASSQGTRGSGYGYTF
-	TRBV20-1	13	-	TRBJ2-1	TGCAGTGCTCCCCCCGGCCTCGGAGGAGAGCAGTTCTTC	CSAPPGLGGEQFF
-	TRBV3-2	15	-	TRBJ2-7	TGTGCCAGCAGCCAAGAAACCGGGACAGCTCACGAGCAGTACTTC	CASSQETGTAHEQYF
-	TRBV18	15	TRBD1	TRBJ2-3	TGTGCCACCTCTGCTGAGACAGGGGGCACGTATACGCAGTATTTT	CATSAETGGTYTQYF
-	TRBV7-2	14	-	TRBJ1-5	TGTGCCAGCAGCTTTCAGCGAGGGGACCAGCCCCAGCATTTT	CASSFQRGDQPQHF
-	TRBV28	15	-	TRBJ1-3	TGTGCCAGCAGTTTATCTCGTCTCGGGGGAAACACCATATATTTT	CASSLSRLGGNTIYF
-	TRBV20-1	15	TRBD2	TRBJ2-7	TGCAGTGCTAGGGGACTAGCTGGAACCACCTACGAGCAGTACTTC	CSARGLAGTTYEQYF
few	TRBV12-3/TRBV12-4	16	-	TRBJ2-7	TGTGCCAGCACCACAGGGCGCCAAAGAAGCTCCTACGAGCAGTACTTC	CASTTGRQRSSYEQYF
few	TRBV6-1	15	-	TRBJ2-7	TGTGCCAGCAGCCTCGCCTTGGGCGGGCCCTACGAGCAGTACTTC	CASSLALGGPYEQYF
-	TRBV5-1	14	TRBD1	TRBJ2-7	TGCGCCAGCAGTACAGGGGGAAGACTCTACGAGCAGTACTTC	CASSTGGRLYEQYF
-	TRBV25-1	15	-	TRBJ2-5	TGTGCCAGCAGTGATCCCGGACAGTTGGCGGAGACCCAGTACTTC	CASSDPGQLAETQYF
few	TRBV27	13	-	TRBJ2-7	TGTGCCAGCAGTTGGAGGGAGCGAAGCGAGCAGTACTTC	CASSWRERSEQYF
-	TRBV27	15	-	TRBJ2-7	TGTGCCAGCAGTTTAAAGGGTCCCTCCTCCTACGAGCAGTACTTC	CASSLKGPSSYEQYF
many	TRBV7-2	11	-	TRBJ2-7	TGTGCCAGCAGCGCCCGCTACGAGCAGTACTTC	CASSARYEQYF
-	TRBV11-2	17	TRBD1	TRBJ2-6	TGTGCCAGCAGCTTTAACAGGGGGCCCTCTGGGGCCAACGTCCTGACTTTC	CASSFNRGPSGANVLTF
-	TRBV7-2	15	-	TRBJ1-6	TGTGCCAGCAGCTTAGGCGTTAATTTGAATTCACCCCTCCACTTT	CASSLGVNLNSPLHF
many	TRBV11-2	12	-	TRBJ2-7	TGTGCCAGCAGACCCGGGATCTACGAGCAGTACTTC	CASRPGIYEQYF
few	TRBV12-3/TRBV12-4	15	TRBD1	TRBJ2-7	TGTGCCAGCAGTTTCGGACAGGGGTTTTCCTACGAGCAGTACTTC	CASSFGQGFSYEQYF
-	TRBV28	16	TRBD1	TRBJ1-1	TGTGCCAGCAGCATCGCGGGCAGGGGGTGGAACACTGAAGCTTTCTTT	CASSIAGRGWNTEAFF
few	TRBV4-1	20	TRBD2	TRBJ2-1	TGCGCCAGCAGCCCAAGGGGGACTAGCGGGAGGTCGAGCTCCTACAATGAGCAGTTCTTC	CASSPRGTSGRSSSYNEQFF
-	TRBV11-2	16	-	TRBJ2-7	TGTGCCAGCAGCCAGAGGAAACAGGGAAATACCTACGAGCAGTACTTC	CASSQRKQGNTYEQYF
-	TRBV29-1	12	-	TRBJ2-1	TGCAGCGTGGGGAGTGGGTTCAATGAGCAGTTCTTC	CSVGSGFNEQFF
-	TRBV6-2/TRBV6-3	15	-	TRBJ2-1	TGTGCCAGCATTAGGGACGGGACCTCCTACAATGAGCAGTTCTTC	CASIRDGTSYNEQFF
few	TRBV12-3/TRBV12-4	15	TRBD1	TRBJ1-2	TGTGCCAGCAGTTTAGGGACAGGGAATCAATTTGGCTACACCTTC	CASSLGTGNQFGYTF